One and the same sample provided the 32 T cell receptor beta chains below, sequenced in a study of low-dose radiotherapy and immunotherapy resistance in tumors. First-strand cDNA used TRAV- and TRBV-specific primers, covering alpha and beta chains. A roughly 20-cycle PCR with a constant-region primer and V-primer adapter amplified TCRs. TCRdb re-derived calls from the reads in MiXCR, one entry per CDR3 protein. This sample has approximately 84,000 distinct CDR3 sequences; over 15% occur once, and the top ten carry 1.4% to 1.5%. The time point here: after trial treatment. Regarding treatment: LDRT plus nivolumab, ipilimumab, low-dose cyclophosphamide and aspirin (RACIN trial). Sequences were derived from PBMCs, sampled after low-dose radiotherapy plus immunotherapy. These receptors were collected from a male donor with prostate cancer.

With regard to this clonotype: A much larger clone is a single base away; this may be a read error. The chain couples TRBV27 to TRBJ1-1, with no clear D. CDR1 and CDR2 from the germline V gene are MNHEY and SMNVEV (reference sequence). The CDR3 is made up of 15 amino acids. CDR3 region: CGSSYEGPLSTEAFF. The CDR3 DNA is TGTGGCAGCAGTTATGAGGGCCCCCTTTCCACTGAAGCTTTCTTT.

This sequence joins TRBV28 and TRBJ2-3; no reliable D call. Trimming removed 8 bases from V and 5 bases from J, with 20 bases in between. Looked up from germline, CDR1 is MDHEN and CDR2 is SYDVKM. There are 15 residues in the CDR3. DNA of the CDR3: TGTGCCAGCCGGATCGGGCAGGCCGCCGGAGATACGCAGTATTTT. Translated, it gives CASRIGQAAGDTQYF.

This clonotype was detected many times. CDR3 in amino acids: CATLLPAGNEQFF. The CDR3 coding sequence is TGTGCCACCCTCTTACCCGCGGGTAATGAGCAGTTCTTC. The gene calls are TRBV28 and TRBJ2-1; D is possibly TRBD2 (5 bases). Trimming removed 10 bases at V and 7 bases at J, with 17 bases between. The CDR3 is 13 amino acids. Germline values: CDR1 MDHEN, CDR2 SYDVKM.

The V call is TRBV7-7, the J call TRBJ2-2; D remains ambiguous. Germline CDR1 reads SSHAT; CDR2 reads FNYEAQ (reference sequence). The CDR3 covers 13 residues. Trimming removed 4 bases from V and 2 bases from J, with 5 bases in between. CDR3 amino acids: CASSSSNTGELFF. CDR3 coding DNA: TGTGCCAGCAGCTCGTCCAACACCGGGGAGCTGTTTTTT.

CDR3 protein: CASTSGDSYEQYF. CDR3 nucleotides: TGTGCCAGCACCTCCGGGGACTCCTACGAGCAGTACTTC. V usage is TRBV7-1 and J usage is TRBJ2-7, with a weak D call TRBD2 (5 bases). TRBV7-1 is classed as an ORF, of uncertain function. CDR3 length: 13 amino acids. The germline V and J ends were trimmed by 7 bases and 0 bases, with 10 bases remaining between them.

This clonotype was found a few times. The chain links TRBV5-4 to TRBJ2-7, with TRBD1 matching over 7 bases. The CDR3 is 12 amino acids. The germline V gene encodes CDR1 SGHNT and CDR2 YYREEE (reference sequence). V shed 1 base and J 7 bases; nucleotides not matched to a gene: 2. CDR3 nucleotide sequence: TGTGCCAGCAGCTTGACAGGGGTAGAGCAGTACTTC. Translation: CASSLTGVEQYF.

This clonotype has a count of ten or more. The V call is TRBV10-3, the J call TRBJ2-1, with D maybe TRBD2 (6 bases). Per the germline V gene, CDR1 is ENHRY and CDR2 is SYGVKD. The germline V and J ends were trimmed by 3 bases and 7 bases, with 22 bases remaining between them. The CDR3 loop spans 17 amino acids. In nucleotides, the CDR3 is TGTGCCATCAGTGATGGGACCCAGCGGAGGGGTAGGAATGAGCAGTTCTTC. It yields the protein CAISDGTQRRGRNEQFF.

This clonotype was found many times. The genes are TRBV20-1 and TRBJ2-3, with a tentative D call TRBD2 (5 bases). The CDR3 has 14 residues. Germline CDR1 DFQATT, CDR2 SNEGSKA (reference sequence). V was pared by 3 bases and J by 2 bases, with 12 bases between. The CDR3 loop is CSARSGFATDTQYF. CDR3 bases: TGCAGTGCTAGGTCGGGATTTGCCACAGATACGCAGTATTTT.

This clonotype was counted ten times or more. The chain links TRBV28 to TRBJ1-1; 7 bases are shared with TRBD1. There are 13 residues in the CDR3. The J segment lost 0 bases and the V segment lost 8 bases, leaving 3 bases of the junction unmatched. CDR1 is MDHEN, CDR2 SYDVKM, per germline. CDR3 region: CASSTGMNTEAFF. As DNA, the CDR3 is TGTGCCAGCTCGACAGGGATGAACACTGAAGCTTTCTTT.

The table lists this clonotype with many counts. V and J are TRBV29-1 and TRBJ1-1; 9 bases line up with TRBD1. Per germline, CDR1 SQVTM and CDR2 ANQGSEA. The CDR3 length is 14 residues. J gave up 1 base and V 7 bases, and 7 bases lay outside the gene matches. The CDR3 sequence is CSDTQGAGNTEAFF. CDR3 bases: TGCAGCGATACACAGGGGGCTGGGAACACTGAAGCTTTCTTT.

J is TRBJ2-1 and V is TRBV6-4; D gene unclear. Germline-derived CDR1 and CDR2 are MRHNA and SNTAGT. This CDR3 comprises 13 residues. V dropped 0 bases and J dropped 6 bases, with 6 bases sitting between them. DNA of the CDR3: TGTGCCAGCAGTGACTCGGAGAGCAATGAGCAGTTCTTC. Its translation: CASSDSESNEQFF.

This chain connects TRBV4-3 to TRBJ2-2; no firm D call. CDR3 length: 13 amino acids. V lost 2 bases and J lost 10, with 11 bases in between. CDR1 and CDR2 from the germline V gene are LGHNA and YSLEER. The CDR3, as DNA: TGCGCCAGCAGCCAAAGCGACACAGCGGAGCTGTTTTTT. Translation gives CASSQSDTAELFF.

This clonotype was picked up many times. The chain carries TRBV28 and TRBJ2-1; TRBD2 aligns across 9 bases. From germline, CDR1 is MDHEN and CDR2 SYDVKM. With 6 bases clipped from V and 9 bases from J, the junction kept 15 bases outside the gene matches. This CDR3 comprises 16 residues. The CDR3 bases are TGTGCCAGCAGATTCGATCTAGCGGGAACAATGGGTGAGCAGTTCTTC. Its translation is CASRFDLAGTMGEQFF.

There are many counts of this clonotype. The chain has TRBV7-2 and TRBJ1-1, with a possible D match to TRBD1 (5 bases). The CDR3 has 15 residues. The V end was cut by 2 bases, the J end by 3 bases, with 13 bases between. Germline V gives CDR1 SGHTA, CDR2 FQGNSA. Here the CDR3 DNA reads TGTGCCAGCAGCTTAAGTGGGGGGATGGACACTGAAGCTTTCTTT. Amino acid sequence: CASSLSGGMDTEAFF. Variable domain in full (rest from reference TRBV7-2 and TRBJ1-1): GAGVSQSPSNKVTEKGKDVELRCDPISGHTALYWYRQSLGQGLEFLIYFQGNSAPDKSGLPSDRFSAERTGGSVSTLTIQRTQQEDSAVYLCASSLSGGMDTEAFFGQGTRLTVV.

This clonotype was seen at least ten times. J is TRBJ1-4 and V is TRBV7-2, with 8 bases lining up with TRBD1. CDR3 length equals 14 residues. The V segment lost 5 bases and the J segment 8 bases; nucleotides outside the gene matches: 7. Germline lookup yields CDR1 SGHTA and CDR2 FQGNSA. CDR3 sequence: CASSPQGAGEKLFF. The CDR3 nucleotides read TGTGCCAGCAGCCCCCAGGGGGCTGGGGAAAAACTGTTTTTT.

This clonotype was picked up many times. This chain links TRBV15 with TRBJ2-3, with D unresolved. The V and J ends lost 0 bases and 6 bases respectively, with 13 bases between them. In germline, CDR1 is LNHNV, CDR2 YYDKDF (reference sequence). The CDR3 sequence is 15 residues long. The CDR3 DNA sequence: TGTGCCACCAGCAGAGATACCCGGGTGTGGGATACGCAGTATTTT. The encoded protein is CATSRDTRVWDTQYF. The variable domain in full, completed from reference TRBV15 and TRBJ2-3, reads DAMVIQNPRYQVTQFGKPVTLSCSQTLNHNVMYWYQQKSSQAPKLLFHYYDKDFNNEADTPDNFQSRRPNTSFCFLDIRSPGLGDTAMYLCATSRDTRVWDTQYFGPGTRLTVL.

This clonotype was recorded at least ten times. The V gene is TRBV12-5, the J gene TRBJ2-1; 8 nucleotides agree with TRBD2. Germline lookup yields CDR1 LGHNT and CDR2 FRNRAP. The trim removed 3 bases at V and 7 bases at J, leaving 5 bases unmatched. The CDR3 extends over 14 amino acids. CDR3 region: CASGFAAGANEQFF. The DNA of the CDR3 is TGTGCTAGTGGTTTTGCAGCGGGGGCAAATGAGCAGTTCTTC.

At least ten counts were recorded for this clonotype. The genes are TRBV20-1 and TRBJ2-1, with 9 bases that match TRBD2. The CDR3 has 15 residues. J gave up 3 bases and V 1 base, and 4 bases lay outside the gene matches. Germline loops: CDR1 DFQATT, CDR2 SNEGSKA (reference sequence). In DNA form, the CDR3 reads TGCAGTGCTAGAGGGGGGACTAGCTTCTACAATGAGCAGTTCTTC. It codes for CSARGGTSFYNEQFF.

This clonotype was seen repeatedly, ten times or more. The V call is TRBV12-3 or TRBV12-4, the J call TRBJ1-2; TRBD1 agrees at 9 bases. J gave up 4 bases and V 6 bases, and 12 bases lay outside the gene matches. This CDR3 has 16 residues. CDR3 protein: CASSPSPGQGFYGYTF. The CDR3 DNA reads TGTGCCAGCAGCCCGAGCCCGGGACAGGGCTTCTATGGCTACACCTTC.

Ten or more counts support this clonotype. This chain joins TRBV20-1 and TRBJ1-4; TRBD1 agrees at 8 bases. Trimming took 2 bases from V and 7 from J; bases not matched to a gene: 6. This CDR3 has 14 residues. Looked up from germline, CDR1 is DFQATT and CDR2 is SNEGSKA (reference sequence). CDR3 protein: CSARRQGAREKLFF. In DNA form, the CDR3 reads TGCAGTGCTAGACGGCAGGGGGCGCGTGAAAAACTGTTTTTT.

Remarks on this clonotype: A far larger clone is just one base off, so this is likely a read error. This is likely a read error, given that the CDR3 carries no conserved phenylalanine or tryptophan at its end. This chain uses TRBV13 with TRBJ2-3; D perhaps matches TRBD1 (5 bases). CDR1 and CDR2 from the germline V gene are PRHDT and FYEKMQ (reference sequence). V was shortened by 5 bases and J by 4 bases, with 10 bases between the two germline ends. The CDR3 contains 13 residues. Here the CDR3 reads CASSDSLSDTQYL. The DNA of the CDR3 is TGTGCCAGCAGCGACAGTCTCTCAGATACGCAGTATCTT.

This clonotype has ten or more counts. This rearrangement joins TRBV20-1 to TRBJ2-1; D is possibly TRBD1 or TRBD2 (5 bases each). This CDR3 is 13 amino acids long. Germline values: CDR1 DFQATT, CDR2 SNEGSKA (reference sequence). The DNA for the CDR3 is TGCAGGGCGGACAAGGGGAGATACAATGAGCAGTTCTTC. Amino acids: CRADKGRYNEQFF.

At least ten counts were recorded for this clonotype. This sequence joins TRBV28 and TRBJ2-7; D ambiguous. CDR1 is MDHEN and CDR2 is SYDVKM in the germline V gene. V lost 2 bases to trimming and J lost 2 bases, with 10 bases between them. This CDR3 is 14 amino acids long. The CDR3 loop is CASSLTTLTYEQYF. The CDR3 DNA follows: TGTGCCAGCAGTTTAACTACCTTGACCTACGAGCAGTACTTC.

This clonotype was seen ten or more times. The genes are TRBV28 and TRBJ1-2; D uncertain. Germline V gives CDR1 MDHEN, CDR2 SYDVKM. Trimming pared 5 bases from V and 4 bases from J, leaving 14 bases between. The CDR3 spans 14 residues. DNA of the CDR3: TGTGCCAGCAGTCCGGCTCCGGGTGGCTATGGCTACACCTTC. It yields the protein CASSPAPGGYGYTF.

This clonotype was detected many times. This rearrangement joins TRBV10-2 to TRBJ1-5, with TRBD1 matching over 7 bases. The germline V gene encodes CDR1 WSHSY and CDR2 SAAADI. This CDR3 has 15 residues. V dropped 6 bases and J dropped 5; count of bases not matched to a gene: 10. DNA of the CDR3: TGCGCCAGCAGCAAGAACAGGGGCGTGGATCAGCCCCAGCATTTT. As protein: CASSKNRGVDQPQHF.

This clonotype was detected ten times or more. The chain links TRBV7-2 to TRBJ2-1; 7 bases agree with TRBD2. V lost 7 bases, J lost 4 bases, and 16 bases stayed unmatched. CDR1 SGHTA and CDR2 FQGNSA come from the germline V gene. The CDR3 totals 17 residues. The CDR3, as DNA: TGTGCCAGCAAAATAGATGCTGTTAGCGGGCATTACAATGAGCAGTTCTTC. This codes for CASKIDAVSGHYNEQFF.

In this sample, this clonotype turned up many times. The CDR3 coding sequence is TGTGCCAGCAGTAGAAACAGGGAAACCTACGAGCAGTACTTC. Amino acid sequence: CASSRNRETYEQYF. The chain links TRBV6-2 or TRBV6-3 to TRBJ2-7, with D maybe TRBD1 (6 bases). Germline CDR1 is MNHEY and CDR2 is SVGEGT. Trimming pared 5 bases from V and 2 bases from J, leaving 13 bases between. The CDR3 loop spans 14 amino acids.

This clonotype was detected ten times or more. The rearrangement uses TRBV28 and TRBJ2-7; D might be TRBD1 or TRBD2, each matching 5 bases. The CDR3 is 13 residues long. Trimming took 6 bases from V and 6 from J, leaving 15 bases between them. CDR1 MDHEN and CDR2 SYDVKM come from the germline V gene. DNA of the CDR3: TGTGCCAGCAGGAGAGGGGCGGACGGCGAGCAGTACTTC. Protein sequence: CASRRGADGEQYF.

This clonotype came up many times. The genes are TRBV28 and TRBJ2-7; no definite D call. The V gene's germline CDR1 is MDHEN and CDR2 SYDVKM. This CDR3 region has 14 residues. V shed 6 bases and J shed 0 bases, with 12 bases lying between them. This chain's CDR3 is CASSQKQISYEQYF. The CDR3 DNA follows: TGTGCCAGCAGCCAAAAGCAGATCTCCTACGAGCAGTACTTC.

Many counts were recorded for this clonotype. The V call is TRBV28, the J call TRBJ2-1; D is uncertain. The CDR3 consists of 11 residues. Germline loops: CDR1 MDHEN, CDR2 SYDVKM. Trimming cost V 5 bases and J 5 bases, with 4 bases left between them. CDR3 sequence reads: CASSHNNEQFF. CDR3 nucleotide sequence: TGTGCCAGCAGTCACAACAATGAGCAGTTCTTC.

This clonotype was seen ten or more times. The chain has TRBV20-1 and TRBJ2-1; 7 nucleotides line up with TRBD2. CDR1 is DFQATT and CDR2 is SNEGSKA in the germline V gene (reference sequence). The CDR3 extends over 17 amino acids. Trimming at V came to 2 bases and at J to 5 bases, leaving 15 bases not matched to a gene. CDR3 in DNA: TGCAGTGCTAGATCCCCTGGAGGCGGGAGAGATCACAATGAGCAGTTCTTC. As protein: CSARSPGGGRDHNEQFF.

This clonotype showed up many times. The rearrangement joins TRBV4-3 to TRBJ2-3; D is unresolved. CDR1 LGHNA and CDR2 YSLEER come from the germline V gene. This CDR3 contains 16 residues. Trimming took off 1 base at V and 3 bases at J, with 14 bases between the two ends. CDR3 coding DNA: TGCGCCAGCAGCCAAGCCGTTGCCCCTACTACAGATACGCAGTATTTT. It yields the protein CASSQAVAPTTDTQYF.